A selection of T cell receptor beta chains follows, all from one sample in a study of blood T cell repertoires in COVID-19. TCRdb keeps only in-frame clones here, not all; method: immunoSEQ multiplex PCR. The sample shows 120,000 to 150,000 clones, approximately 83% of them seen only once. Source material: peripheral blood. These TCRs come from an older woman with COVID-19, enrolled during active disease. Both conserved end residues are part of each CDR3. The D gene is left open where the match is weak. A clone size is listed for some rows: how often the clone was seen (once, few, many), or a class if it is expanded.

abundance: once; j_gene: TRBJ2-3; d_gene: TRBD2; v_gene: TRBV27; CDR3aa: CASRLAGGLADTQYF; CDR3nt: TGTGCCAGCCGTCTAGCGGGGGGACTAGCAGATACGCAGTATTTT
abundance: .; j_gene: TRBJ2-5; d_gene: TRBD2; v_gene: TRBV9; CDR3aa: CASSLTSGAHRETQYF; CDR3nt: TGTGCCAGCAGCCTAACTAGCGGGGCCCACCGGGAGACCCAGTACTTC
abundance: .; j_gene: TRBJ2-7; d_gene: TRBD2; v_gene: TRBV29-1; CDR3aa: CSVEGLAGVSSYEQYF; CDR3nt: TGCAGCGTTGAAGGGCTAGCGGGGGTGAGCTCCTACGAGCAGTACTTC
abundance: .; j_gene: TRBJ1-6; d_gene: .; v_gene: TRBV9; CDR3aa: CASSAMTAYNSPLHF; CDR3nt: TGTGCCAGCAGCGCCATGACAGCCTATAATTCACCCCTCCACTTT
abundance: .; j_gene: TRBJ1-6; d_gene: .; v_gene: TRBV11-2; CDR3aa: CASSLAGGDSPLHF; CDR3nt: TGTGCCAGCAGCTTAGCAGGAGGTGATTCACCCCTCCACTTT
abundance: .; j_gene: TRBJ2-2; d_gene: .; v_gene: TRBV5-1; CDR3aa: CASSLALRLNTGELFF; CDR3nt: TGCGCCAGCAGCTTGGCCCTGCGCCTTAACACCGGGGAGCTGTTTTTT
abundance: .; j_gene: TRBJ2-1; d_gene: TRBD2; v_gene: TRBV7-6; CDR3aa: CASSLGVSGGFYNEQFF; CDR3nt: TGTGCCAGCAGCTTAGGGGTTAGCGGGGGCTTCTACAATGAGCAGTTCTTC
abundance: .; j_gene: TRBJ1-1; d_gene: .; v_gene: TRBV7-8; CDR3aa: CASSPIQGNTEAFF; CDR3nt: TGTGCCAGCAGCCCTATTCAGGGGAACACTGAAGCTTTCTTT
abundance: .; j_gene: TRBJ2-3; d_gene: TRBD2; v_gene: TRBV30; CDR3aa: CAWSLAGGVDTQYF; CDR3nt: TGTGCCTGGAGTCTAGCGGGGGGTGTCGATACGCAGTATTTT
abundance: .; j_gene: TRBJ2-1; d_gene: TRBD2; v_gene: TRBV5-1; CDR3aa: CASSREREEQFF; CDR3nt: TGCGCCAGCAGCCGGGAGCGGGAAGAGCAGTTCTTC
abundance: .; j_gene: TRBJ2-1; d_gene: TRBD2; v_gene: TRBV7-3; CDR3aa: CASSTSGGEQFF; CDR3nt: TGTGCCAGCAGCACTAGCGGGGGTGAGCAGTTCTTC
abundance: .; j_gene: TRBJ2-3; d_gene: TRBD1; v_gene: TRBV5-1; CDR3aa: CASSYGTGIIADTQYF; CDR3nt: TGCGCCAGCAGCTACGGGACAGGGATAATCGCAGATACGCAGTATTTT
abundance: .; j_gene: TRBJ1-1; d_gene: TRBD1; v_gene: TRBV19; CDR3aa: CASSMGTGFTEAFF; CDR3nt: TGTGCCAGTAGTATGGGGACAGGGTTCACTGAAGCTTTCTTT
abundance: .; j_gene: TRBJ2-3; d_gene: TRBD2; v_gene: TRBV11-2; CDR3aa: CASSETGLAGGLGTDTQYF; CDR3nt: TGTGCCAGCAGCGAAACGGGACTAGCGGGGGGGCTGGGCACAGATACGCAGTATTTT
abundance: once; j_gene: TRBJ1-4; d_gene: TRBD1; v_gene: TRBV5-4; CDR3aa: CASSSGGGLNEKLFF; CDR3nt: TGTGCCAGCAGCTCAGGGGGCGGCCTTAATGAAAAACTGTTTTTT
abundance: .; j_gene: TRBJ2-7; d_gene: .; v_gene: TRBV7-8; CDR3aa: CASAVEGTYEQYF; CDR3nt: TGTGCCAGCGCGGTGGAGGGAACCTACGAGCAGTACTTC
abundance: .; j_gene: TRBJ1-2; d_gene: .; v_gene: TRBV4-3; CDR3aa: CASSPTANYGYTF; CDR3nt: TGCGCCAGCAGCCCGACAGCGAACTATGGCTACACCTTC
abundance: .; j_gene: TRBJ2-5; d_gene: TRBD2; v_gene: TRBV19; CDR3aa: CASSIAWTSLQETQYF; CDR3nt: TGTGCCAGTAGTATAGCCTGGACTAGCTTACAAGAGACCCAGTACTTC
abundance: .; j_gene: TRBJ2-3; d_gene: TRBD1; v_gene: TRBV7-2; CDR3aa: CASSLRVDREDTQYF; CDR3nt: TGTGCCAGCAGCTTACGAGTGGACAGGGAAGATACGCAGTATTTT
abundance: .; j_gene: TRBJ2-1; d_gene: .; v_gene: TRBV3-1/TRBV3-2; CDR3aa: CASSEDHRAYNEQFF; CDR3nt: TGTGCCAGCAGCGAAGACCACAGGGCGTACAATGAGCAGTTCTTC
abundance: .; j_gene: TRBJ2-6; d_gene: .; v_gene: TRBV3-1/TRBV3-2; CDR3aa: CASSQPEYSSSGANVLTF; CDR3nt: TGTGCCAGCAGCCAACCAGAGTACTCTAGCTCTGGGGCCAACGTCCTGACTTTC
abundance: .; j_gene: TRBJ2-5; d_gene: TRBD2; v_gene: TRBV19; CDR3aa: CASSIRSGGQETQYF; CDR3nt: TGTGCCAGTAGTATAAGGAGCGGGGGACAAGAGACCCAGTACTTC
abundance: .; j_gene: TRBJ1-1; d_gene: TRBD1; v_gene: TRBV7-3; CDR3aa: CASSLNGAGGFTEAFF; CDR3nt: TGTGCCAGCAGCTTAAATGGGGCAGGGGGATTCACTGAAGCTTTCTTT
abundance: .; j_gene: TRBJ2-5; d_gene: .; v_gene: TRBV19; CDR3aa: CASSITNGETQYF; CDR3nt: TGTGCCAGTAGTATAACTAATGGAGAGACCCAGTACTTC
abundance: .; j_gene: TRBJ1-6; d_gene: TRBD1; v_gene: TRBV19; CDR3aa: CASSREPGQGNSPLHF; CDR3nt: TGTGCCAGTAGTCGGGAACCGGGACAGGGTAATTCACCCCTCCACTTT
abundance: .; j_gene: TRBJ2-5; d_gene: TRBD2; v_gene: TRBV7-9; CDR3aa: CASSFTPGSGGIQETQYF; CDR3nt: TGTGCCAGCAGCTTTACCCCCGGGAGCGGGGGGATCCAAGAGACCCAGTACTTC
abundance: .; j_gene: TRBJ1-2; d_gene: TRBD1; v_gene: TRBV2; CDR3aa: CASRPTGDSYGYTF; CDR3nt: TGTGCCAGCAGGCCAACAGGGGATAGCTATGGCTACACCTTC
abundance: .; j_gene: TRBJ2-3; d_gene: .; v_gene: TRBV29-1; CDR3aa: CSAILTSTDTQYF; CDR3nt: TGCAGCGCTATACTGACTAGCACAGATACGCAGTATTTT
abundance: .; j_gene: TRBJ2-2; d_gene: TRBD1; v_gene: TRBV11-2; CDR3aa: CASSAQGARTGELFF; CDR3nt: TGTGCCAGCAGCGCCCAGGGGGCTCGGACCGGGGAGCTGTTTTTT
abundance: .; j_gene: TRBJ2-1; d_gene: .; v_gene: TRBV6-5; CDR3aa: CASSLKNEQFF; CDR3nt: TGTGCCAGCAGCCTTAAAAATGAGCAGTTCTTC
abundance: .; j_gene: TRBJ2-7; d_gene: .; v_gene: TRBV9; CDR3aa: CASSRDTAGFYEQYF; CDR3nt: TGTGCCAGCAGCCGGGACACGGCGGGTTTTTACGAGCAGTACTTC
abundance: .; j_gene: TRBJ1-1; d_gene: .; v_gene: TRBV28; CDR3aa: CASSLRSTEAFF; CDR3nt: TGTGCCAGCAGCTTAAGGAGCACTGAAGCTTTCTTT
abundance: .; j_gene: TRBJ1-2; d_gene: TRBD1; v_gene: TRBV27; CDR3aa: CASSAPRQGSVGYTF; CDR3nt: TGTGCCAGCAGTGCCCCGCGACAGGGGTCGGTTGGCTACACCTTC
abundance: .; j_gene: TRBJ2-5; d_gene: TRBD2; v_gene: TRBV5-4; CDR3aa: CASSFPGLAVQETQYF; CDR3nt: TGTGCCAGCAGCTTTCCGGGACTAGCAGTCCAAGAGACCCAGTACTTC
abundance: .; j_gene: TRBJ2-7; d_gene: TRBD1; v_gene: TRBV9; CDR3aa: CASSPFEGAYYEQYF; CDR3nt: TGTGCCAGCAGCCCGTTTGAGGGGGCCTACTACGAGCAGTACTTC
abundance: many; j_gene: TRBJ2-1; d_gene: TRBD1; v_gene: TRBV29-1; CDR3aa: CSGEQGVEQFF; CDR3nt: TGCAGCGGGGAACAGGGGGTTGAGCAGTTCTTC
abundance: .; j_gene: TRBJ2-7; d_gene: TRBD1; v_gene: TRBV4-2; CDR3aa: CASSQGLAWDSEQYF; CDR3nt: TGTGCCAGCAGCCAAGGGCTAGCCTGGGACAGCGAGCAGTACTTC
abundance: .; j_gene: TRBJ1-1; d_gene: .; v_gene: TRBV4-2; CDR3aa: CASSQGGSGANTEAFF; CDR3nt: TGTGCCAGCAGCCAAGGGGGATCAGGGGCCAACACTGAAGCTTTCTTT
abundance: .; j_gene: TRBJ2-1; d_gene: .; v_gene: TRBV6-2/TRBV6-3; CDR3aa: CASSYSEGESTDNEQFF; CDR3nt: TGTGCCAGCAGTTACTCGGAAGGGGAATCGACGGACAATGAGCAGTTCTTC
abundance: .; j_gene: TRBJ2-5; d_gene: .; v_gene: TRBV6-5; CDR3aa: CASSYSDSLTQYF; CDR3nt: TGTGCCAGCAGTTACTCGGACAGTTTAACCCAGTACTTC
abundance: .; j_gene: TRBJ1-5; d_gene: TRBD1; v_gene: TRBV7-9; CDR3aa: CASSLGDSFNQPQHF; CDR3nt: TGTGCCAGCAGCTTAGGGGACAGTTTCAATCAGCCCCAGCATTTT
abundance: .; j_gene: TRBJ2-7; d_gene: .; v_gene: TRBV11-2; CDR3aa: CASSLVSAGGYEQYF; CDR3nt: TGTGCCAGCAGCTTAGTTTCGGCAGGGGGGTACGAGCAGTACTTC
abundance: .; j_gene: TRBJ2-3; d_gene: .; v_gene: TRBV5-6; CDR3aa: CASSLRGFDTDTQYF; CDR3nt: TGTGCCAGCAGCTTGCGGGGTTTTGACACAGATACGCAGTATTTT
abundance: many; j_gene: TRBJ2-7; d_gene: TRBD2; v_gene: TRBV30; CDR3aa: CAWSVAGGGEQYF; CDR3nt: TGTGCCTGGAGTGTAGCGGGGGGAGGCGAGCAGTACTTC
abundance: .; j_gene: TRBJ1-1; d_gene: .; v_gene: TRBV6-5; CDR3aa: CASTRAGVTEAFF; CDR3nt: TGTGCCAGCACCCGAGCCGGGGTCACTGAAGCTTTCTTT
abundance: .; j_gene: TRBJ2-2; d_gene: TRBD1; v_gene: TRBV2; CDR3aa: CASMMTGGLELFF; CDR3nt: TGTGCCAGCATGATGACAGGGGGCTTAGAGCTGTTTTTT
abundance: .; j_gene: TRBJ2-5; d_gene: TRBD1; v_gene: TRBV5-4; CDR3aa: CASSRTGGVETQYF; CDR3nt: TGTGCCAGCAGCCGAACAGGGGGCGTCGAGACCCAGTACTTC
abundance: .; j_gene: TRBJ1-2; d_gene: .; v_gene: TRBV9; CDR3aa: CASSVETANYGYTF; CDR3nt: TGTGCCAGCAGCGTAGAAACAGCTAACTATGGCTACACCTTC
abundance: .; j_gene: TRBJ1-2; d_gene: TRBD1; v_gene: TRBV5-6; CDR3aa: CASSPGQGPGKGYTF; CDR3nt: TGTGCCAGCAGCCCTGGACAGGGGCCGGGTAAGGGCTACACCTTC
abundance: .; j_gene: TRBJ2-1; d_gene: .; v_gene: TRBV19; CDR3aa: CASSISRVNEQFF; CDR3nt: TGTGCCAGTAGTATCTCAAGAGTGAATGAGCAGTTCTTC
abundance: .; j_gene: TRBJ2-3; d_gene: TRBD1; v_gene: TRBV29-1; CDR3aa: CSVDRDRGGDTQYF; CDR3nt: TGCAGCGTTGATCGGGACAGGGGCGGAGATACGCAGTATTTT